This T cell receptor beta chain was sequenced in a study of cytomegalovirus exposure and HLA in healthy donors. As for the study in general: Inside one of the first data releases sat around 77 million unique TCRs taken from HLA-typed donors. Study observations and caveats: Most of the TCR beta V segments (in an earlier analysis) were productive either about 87% or about 30% of the time. Some V segments could not be told apart, so they were left out, TRBV6-2 and TRBV6-3 among them.

Researchers ran the PCR with 60 Vbeta and 13 Jbeta primers. Using immunoSEQ multiplex PCR, the repertoire was profiled, and TCRdb retains in-frame clones only, with some absent. This table holds around 170,000 clones, around 86% found once. The V segment lost 2 bases and the J segment 4 bases; nucleotides outside the gene matches: 5. The CDR3 is 15 residues long. The germline V gene has CDR1 MNHEY and CDR2 SVGAGI. In the case of this clone: Antigen unknown.

Sequenced: PBMCs. The J gene is TRBJ2-1, the V gene TRBV6-5; 7 positions agree with TRBD2. The TCR comes from a woman between 18 and 30 years old in good health and CMV-seronegative. CDR3 protein: CASSYTPSGYNEQFF. The CDR3 nucleotides read TGTGCCAGCAGTTACACGCCTAGCGGTTACAATGAGCAGTTCTTC.